Each of the 14 T cell receptor beta chains below was sequenced from the same sample in a study of T-cell memory formation after mild COVID-19. Using its own MiXCR run on the 5' RACE reads, TCRdb lists one record per CDR3 protein. The data show a few hundred thousand distinct CDR3 sequences, with 20% to 25% seen just once and under 25% held by the top ten. Sequencing was done on a sample of PBMCs or a T cell subset sorted from them (not recorded which). The receptor source for this set is a man between 18 and 29 years old who had mild COVID-19 (a few samples of this study predate the infection). Cell type and time point are not known.

The chain employs TRBV6-2 or TRBV6-3 and TRBJ1-5; D gene ambiguous. Trimming took off 8 bases at V and 5 bases at J, with 4 bases between the two ends. Germline CDR1 and CDR2: MNHEY and SVGEGT. CDR3 length: 10 amino acids. CDR3 sequence: CASGDQPQHF. CDR3 nucleotides: TGTGCCAGCGGTGATCAGCCCCAGCATTTT.

This clonotype has just a few counts. The gene calls are TRBV29-1 and TRBJ2-5, with D perhaps TRBD2 (5 bases). The CDR3 has 12 amino acids. Germline-derived CDR1 and CDR2 are SQVTM and ANQGSEA. Trimming took 7 bases from V and 5 from J, leaving 14 bases between them. CDR3 loop: CSDSRASETQYF. The DNA of the CDR3 is TGCAGCGACTCGAGGGCGTCGGAGACCCAGTACTTC.

For this clonotype: A much larger clone lies one base from this, so it may be a read error. The V and J genes are TRBV6-5 and TRBJ1-6, with D tentatively TRBD1 (6 bases). V gave up 9 bases and J gave up 7 bases, with 19 bases separating them. The CDR3 extends over 15 amino acids. Germline V gene lookup returns CDR1 MNHEY and CDR2 SVGAGI. This chain's CDR3 is CARNHRGGRNSPLHF. CDR3 DNA sequence: TGTGCCAGAAACCATCGAGGGGGGAGGAATTCACCCCTCCACTTT.

On this clonotype itself: The conserved closing phenylalanine or tryptophan is absent in this CDR3, likely reflecting a read error. This chain connects TRBV12-3 or TRBV12-4 to TRBJ2-5; tentative D call: TRBD2 (5 bases). The V gene lost 4 bases and the J gene lost 9 bases, with 12 bases spanning the gap. The CDR3 spans 12 residues. The CDR3 protein is CASSYGSTPQYL. As DNA, the CDR3 is TGTGCCAGCAGTTATGGGAGTACCCCCCAGTACTTA.

The chain links TRBV5-1 to TRBJ2-1; no reliable D call. Germline V gives CDR1 SGHRS, CDR2 YFSETQ. The V end was cut by 2 bases, the J end by 7 bases, with 19 bases between. This CDR3 has 16 amino acids. The chain's CDR3 is CASSLPRSSGGNEQFF. The CDR3 DNA sequence: TGCGCCAGCAGCTTACCCAGATCAAGTGGTGGGAATGAGCAGTTCTTC.

The gene calls are TRBV2 and TRBJ2-7; no reliable D call. This CDR3 is 13 amino acids long. Germline V gives CDR1 SNHLY, CDR2 FYNNEI. Trimming pared 3 bases from V and 0 bases from J, leaving 6 bases between. This CDR3 reads CASSELVSYEQYV. CDR3 in DNA: TGTGCCAGCAGTGAGCTAGTCTCCTACGAGCAGTACGTC.

This clonotype was found a few times. CDR3 nucleotide sequence: TGTGCCAGCAGTCCGGGACAGTCCTCTGGGGCCAACGTCCTGACTTTC. It yields the protein CASSPGQSSGANVLTF. The chain joins TRBV2 to TRBJ2-6, with TRBD1 matching 7 bases. CDR3 length: 16 residues. CDR1 and CDR2 (germline): SNHLY, FYNNEI. V shed 5 bases and J 0 bases; nucleotides not matched to a gene: 4.

This clonotype has ten or more counts. This chain joins TRBV6-2 or TRBV6-3 and TRBJ2-1; 8 positions agree with TRBD1. V dropped 4 bases and J dropped 5; count of bases not matched to a gene: 7. The V gene's germline CDR1 is MNHEY and CDR2 SVGEGT. There are 15 residues in the CDR3. The CDR3 DNA is TGTGCCAGCAGTTCGGGACAGGCCCCTGACAATGAGCAGTTCTTC. Protein: CASSSGQAPDNEQFF.

This clonotype has just a few counts. CDR3 in DNA: TGTGCCAGCAGTGCCCAGGGGAGGGTTGAAGCTTTCTTT. This gives the protein CASSAQGRVEAFF. The chain is built from TRBV6-2 or TRBV6-3 and TRBJ1-1; weak D call: TRBD1 (6 bases). The CDR3 is made up of 13 amino acids. The V end was cut by 5 bases, the J end by 7 bases, with 14 bases between. The germline gives CDR1 MNHEY, CDR2 SVGEGT.

This chain uses TRBV7-2 with TRBJ1-6, with 9 bases aligning to TRBD1. The V segment lost 2 bases and the J segment 9 bases; nucleotides outside the gene matches: 8. Germline assignment: CDR1 SGHTA and CDR2 FQGNSA. The CDR3 has 16 amino acids. The CDR3 sequence is CASSLRIQGQGSPLHF. CDR3 bases: TGTGCCAGCAGCTTAAGGATCCAGGGACAGGGTTCACCCCTCCACTTT.

This clonotype occurred a few times. This chain joins TRBV5-1 and TRBJ1-2; 11 bases are shared with TRBD1. J gave up 8 bases and V 0 bases, and 3 bases lay outside the gene matches. CDR1 is SGHRS and CDR2 is YFSETQ in the germline V gene. The CDR3 spans 14 residues. CDR3 DNA sequence: TGCGCCAGCAGCTTGGTGGGACAGGGGGAAGGCTACACCTTC. This sequence encodes CASSLVGQGEGYTF. Full variable domain (missing parts from reference TRBV5-1 and TRBJ1-2): KAGVTQTPRYLIKTRGQQVTLSCSPISGHRSVSWYQQTPGQGLQFLFEYFSETQRNKGNFPGRFSGRQFSNSRSEMNVSTLELGDSALYLCASSLVGQGEGYTFGSGTRLTVV.

This clonotype turned up a few times. This chain connects TRBV27 to TRBJ2-7; 7 bases are a match to TRBD1. V lost 3 bases to trimming and J lost 4 bases; unmatched junction nucleotides: 6. The CDR3 length is 14 residues. The V gene's germline CDR1 is MNHEY and CDR2 SMNVEV (reference sequence). This CDR3 reads CASSFLGTAYEQYF. DNA for the CDR3: TGTGCCAGCAGTTTCCTCGGGACAGCTTACGAGCAGTACTTC.

This clonotype came up a few times. This chain links TRBV7-2 with TRBJ1-2; D gene uncertain. There are 14 residues in the CDR3. Per the germline V gene, CDR1 is SGHTA and CDR2 is FQGNSA. Trimming shortened V by 8 bases and J by 5 bases, and 18 bases separated the two germline ends. CDR3 loop: CASGRDPGEYGYTF. CDR3 sequence (DNA): TGTGCCAGCGGGAGGGATCCGGGCGAATATGGCTACACCTTC.

V usage is TRBV7-9 and J usage is TRBJ1-1; weak D call: TRBD1 (5 bases). The CDR3 is made up of 12 amino acids. CDR1 SEHNR and CDR2 FQNEAQ come from the germline V gene (reference sequence). V gave up 3 bases and J gave up 8 bases, with 10 bases separating them. CDR3 protein: CASSFPGPEAFF. CDR3 coding DNA: TGTGCCAGCAGCTTTCCGGGGCCAGAAGCTTTCTTT.